Below, 15 T cell receptor beta chains from the same sample are listed, as sequenced in a study of beta chain features in type 1 diabetes (dated by TCRdb to the late 2010s). Library construction relied on the immunoSEQ multiplex PCR assay. The entire isolated RNA was reverse transcribed using the High Capacity cDNA Reverse Transcription Kit, and thus expressed TCRB transcripts were sequenced. The clones in this table, taken by TCRdb from immuneACCESS, are in-frame only. Not every clone is retained; where verified, under half of the shortfall comes from an unresolved V gene, and the cause of the rest is unknown. Across this sample there are almost 250,000 clones, with roughly 13% seen only once. The ten largest clonotypes hold around 0.03% of the sample. Material for sequencing was naive CD4+ T cells from blood. In light of the paper, this sample's cell subset or site label describes: true naive CD4+ T cells. All receptors come from a woman aged 40 to 50 in good health.

The V call is TRBV28, the J call TRBJ2-2; 10 bases match TRBD1. The V segment lost 6 bases and the J segment 5 bases; nucleotides outside the gene matches: 9. The germline gives CDR1 MDHEN, CDR2 SYDVKM. This CDR3 contains 16 residues. The CDR3 loop reads CASSLTGTGVTGELFF. DNA of the CDR3: TGTGCCAGCAGCCTAACCGGGACAGGGGTTACCGGGGAGCTGTTTTTT. Full variable domain (outside the CDR3, taken from reference TRBV28 and TRBJ2-2): DVKVTQSSRYLVKRTGEKVFLECVQDMDHENMFWYRQDPGLGLRLIYFSYDVKMKEKGDIPEGYSVSREKKERFSLILESASTNQTSMYLCASSLTGTGVTGELFFGEGSRLTVL.

The rearrangement joins TRBV5-6 to TRBJ2-7; 7 bases fit TRBD2. This CDR3 spans 14 amino acids. Germline CDR1 is SGHDT and CDR2 is YYEEEE. Germline trimming cut 4 bases from V and 2 bases from J; bases unmatched to any gene: 6. The DNA of the CDR3 is TGTGCCAGCAGCCCGGGAGGAGTCCCCTACGAGCAGTACTTC. It specifies CASSPGGVPYEQYF.

There are a few counts of this clone. This chain links TRBV6-4 with TRBJ2-3, with unresolved D. Germline values: CDR1 MRHNA, CDR2 SNTAGT. This CDR3 is 13 amino acids long. Trimming took off 5 bases at V and 3 bases at J, with 9 bases between the two ends. The CDR3 spells CASSWKTTDTQYF. Here the CDR3 DNA reads TGTGCCAGCAGTTGGAAGACTACAGATACGCAGTATTTT.

This clone turned up a few times. The V and J genes are TRBV2 and TRBJ2-3; 15 bases are shared with TRBD2. The CDR3 runs to 18 residues. The junction had 5 bases not matched to a gene; V was cut back by 2 bases and J by 2 bases. In germline, CDR1 is SNHLY, CDR2 FYNNEI. The CDR3 coding sequence is TGTGCCAGCAGTGAACGGGGACTAGCGGGGGGATCCACAGATACGCAGTATTTT. Amino acids: CASSERGLAGGSTDTQYF.

This clone was observed at least ten times. This rearrangement joins TRBV7-2 to TRBJ2-5; D remains unclear. Germline CDR1 SGHTA, CDR2 FQGNSA. The V and J ends lost 7 bases and 5 bases respectively, with 8 bases between them. CDR3 length: 11 amino acids. The DNA of the CDR3 is TGTGCCAGCACGGTGGGCGAGACCCAGTACTTC. It is translated as CASTVGETQYF. Supplemented by reference TRBV7-2 and TRBJ2-5, the full variable domain reads GAGVSQSPSNKVTEKGKDVELRCDPISGHTALYWYRQSLGQGLEFLIYFQGNSAPDKSGLPSDRFSAERTGGSVSTLTIQRTQQEDSAVYLCASTVGETQYFGPGTRLLVL.

The chain is built from TRBV7-6 and TRBJ1-5; 8 positions match TRBD1. Trimming cost V 5 bases and J 7 bases; bases outside gene matches: 10. Looked up from germline, CDR1 is SGHVS and CDR2 is FNYEAQ. There are 15 residues in the CDR3. The CDR3 bases are TGTGCCAGCAGCGTTGGACAGGGATCGGGGCAGCCCCAGCATTTT. It is translated as CASSVGQGSGQPQHF.

In this sample, this clone turned up a few times. The identical CDR3 is also encoded by other nucleotide sequences in the sample. This chain connects TRBV7-9 to TRBJ2-5; 8 bases fit TRBD1. This CDR3 is 13 amino acids long. With 5 bases clipped from V and 4 bases from J, the junction kept 3 bases outside the gene matches. Per the germline V gene, CDR1 is SEHNR and CDR2 is FQNEAQ (reference sequence). The CDR3 protein is CASSRTGTETQYF. CDR3 nucleotide sequence: TGTGCCAGCAGCCGGACAGGGACAGAGACCCAGTACTTC. The whole variable domain, remainder taken from reference TRBV7-9 and TRBJ2-5, is DTGVSQNPRHKITKRGQNVTFRCDPISEHNRLYWYRQTLGQGPEFLTYFQNEAQLEKSRLLSDRFSAERPKGSFSTLEIQRTEQGDSAMYLCASSRTGTETQYFGPGTRLLVL.

The V and J genes are TRBV5-6 and TRBJ1-5; no reliable D call. Germline V gene lookup returns CDR1 SGHDT and CDR2 YYEEEE. The length of the CDR3 is 12 residues. The ends were cut back, 1 base at V and 7 bases at J, with 6 bases in the middle. The CDR3 here is CASSLFRQPQHF. The CDR3 DNA reads as TGTGCCAGCAGCTTGTTCCGGCAGCCCCAGCATTTT.

This clone was counted a few times. The chain combines TRBV2 with TRBJ1-2; tentative D call: TRBD1 (6 bases). The ends were cut back, 8 bases at V and 7 bases at J, with 14 bases in the middle. This CDR3 has 12 amino acids. CDR1 and CDR2 (germline): SNHLY, FYNNEI. CDR3 residues: CASRGTGFGYTF. CDR3 nucleotide sequence: TGTGCCAGCCGGGGTACAGGGTTTGGCTACACCTTC.

The chain recombines TRBV6-1 with TRBJ2-2, with TRBD1 matching 7 bases. This CDR3 contains 13 residues. Germline-derived CDR1 and CDR2 are MNHNS and SASEGT. The V segment lost 6 bases and the J segment 4 bases; nucleotides outside the gene matches: 2. The CDR3 DNA sequence: TGTGCCAGCAGGGGGACAGCCACCGGGGAGCTGTTTTTT. The encoded protein is CASRGTATGELFF.

This clone was counted between two and nine times. This sequence joins TRBV6-6 and TRBJ2-6, with D perhaps matching TRBD2 (6 bases). V lost 11 bases to trimming and J lost 0 bases, with 14 bases between them. In germline, CDR1 is MNHNY, CDR2 SVGAGI (reference sequence). The length of the CDR3 is 15 residues. CDR3: CACAGRTSGANVLTF. The CDR3 DNA reads TGTGCCTGCGCGGGACGGACCTCTGGGGCCAACGTCCTGACTTTC.

This clone was seen a few times. This CDR3 is CATSRALDKNIQYF. The CDR3 DNA reads TGTGCCACCAGCAGAGCCCTAGACAAAAACATTCAGTACTTC. This rearrangement joins TRBV15 to TRBJ2-4; D not certain. This CDR3 is built from 14 residues. V shed 1 base and J shed 3 bases, with 7 bases lying between them. CDR1 LNHNV and CDR2 YYDKDF come from the germline V gene (reference sequence).

This clone has just a few counts. This chain connects TRBV9 to TRBJ1-1; D remains unclear. CDR1 SGDLS and CDR2 YYNGEE come from the germline V gene. Trimming left V 0 bases short and J 4 bases short, with 10 bases between. This CDR3 region has 14 residues. This chain's CDR3 is CASSVGAIATEAFF. The CDR3 coding sequence is TGTGCCAGCAGCGTAGGGGCGATCGCCACTGAAGCTTTCTTT.

This clone has just a few counts. In nucleotides, the CDR3 is TGCAGCGTAGAGGTAATCTCTTCTTCAACTTTCTTT. This sequence encodes CSVEVISSSTFF. V usage is TRBV29-1 and J usage is TRBJ1-1; D gene unclear. The ends were cut back, 6 bases at V and 12 bases at J, with 20 bases in the middle. Germline loops: CDR1 SQVTM, CDR2 ANQGSEA. The CDR3 is 12 amino acids.

Only a few counts were recorded for this clone. V is TRBV5-1 and J is TRBJ2-5; D may be TRBD2 (5 bases). V lost 9 bases, J lost 1 base, and 16 bases lay in between. CDR3 length equals 14 residues. Germline-derived CDR1 and CDR2 are SGHRS and YFSETQ. The CDR3 nucleotides read TGCGCCACACGAGGGAGTGGGAGCCAAGAGACCCAGTACTTC. It translates to CATRGSGSQETQYF.